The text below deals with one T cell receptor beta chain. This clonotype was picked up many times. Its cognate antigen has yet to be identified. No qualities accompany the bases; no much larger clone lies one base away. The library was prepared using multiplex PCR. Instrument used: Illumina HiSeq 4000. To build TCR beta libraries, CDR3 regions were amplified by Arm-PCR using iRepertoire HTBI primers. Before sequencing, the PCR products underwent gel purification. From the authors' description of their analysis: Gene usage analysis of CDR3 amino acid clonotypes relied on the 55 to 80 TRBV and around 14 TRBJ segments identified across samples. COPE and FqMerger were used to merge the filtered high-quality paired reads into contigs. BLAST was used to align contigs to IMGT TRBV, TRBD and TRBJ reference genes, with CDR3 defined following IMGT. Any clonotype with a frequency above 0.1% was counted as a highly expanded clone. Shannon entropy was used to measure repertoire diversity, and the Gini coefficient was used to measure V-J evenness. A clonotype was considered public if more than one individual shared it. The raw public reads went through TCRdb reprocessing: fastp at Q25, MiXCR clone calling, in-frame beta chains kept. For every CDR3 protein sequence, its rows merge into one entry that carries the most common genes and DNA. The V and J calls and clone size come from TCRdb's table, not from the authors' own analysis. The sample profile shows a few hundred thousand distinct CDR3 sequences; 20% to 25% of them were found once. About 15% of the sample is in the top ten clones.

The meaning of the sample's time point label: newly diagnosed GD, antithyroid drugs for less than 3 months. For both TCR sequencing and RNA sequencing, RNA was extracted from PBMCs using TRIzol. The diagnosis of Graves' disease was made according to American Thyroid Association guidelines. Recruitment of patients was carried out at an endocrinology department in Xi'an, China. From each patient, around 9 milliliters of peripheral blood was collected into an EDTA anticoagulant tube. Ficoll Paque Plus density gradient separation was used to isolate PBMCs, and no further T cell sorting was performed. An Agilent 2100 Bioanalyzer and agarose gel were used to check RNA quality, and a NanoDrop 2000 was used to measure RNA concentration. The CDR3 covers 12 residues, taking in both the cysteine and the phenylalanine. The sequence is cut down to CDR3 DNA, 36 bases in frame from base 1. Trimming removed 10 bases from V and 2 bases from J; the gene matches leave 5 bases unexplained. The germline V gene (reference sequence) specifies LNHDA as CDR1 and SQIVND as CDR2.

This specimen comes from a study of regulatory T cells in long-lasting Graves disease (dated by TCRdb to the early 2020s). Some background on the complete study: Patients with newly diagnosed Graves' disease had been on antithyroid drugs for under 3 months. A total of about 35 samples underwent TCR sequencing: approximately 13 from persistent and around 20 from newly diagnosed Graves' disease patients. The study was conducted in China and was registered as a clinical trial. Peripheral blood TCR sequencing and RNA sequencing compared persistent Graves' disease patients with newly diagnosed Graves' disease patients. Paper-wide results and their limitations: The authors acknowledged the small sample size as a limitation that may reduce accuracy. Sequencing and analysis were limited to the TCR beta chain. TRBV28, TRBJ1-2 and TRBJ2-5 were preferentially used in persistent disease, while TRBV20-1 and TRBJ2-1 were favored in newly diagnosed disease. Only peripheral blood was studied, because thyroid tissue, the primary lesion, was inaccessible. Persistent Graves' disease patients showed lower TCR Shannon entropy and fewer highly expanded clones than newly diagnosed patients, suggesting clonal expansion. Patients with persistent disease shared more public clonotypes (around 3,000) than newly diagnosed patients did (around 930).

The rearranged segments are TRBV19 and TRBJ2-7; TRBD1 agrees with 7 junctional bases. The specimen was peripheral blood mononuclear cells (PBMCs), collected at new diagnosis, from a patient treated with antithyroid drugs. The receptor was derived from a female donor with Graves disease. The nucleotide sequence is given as TGTGCCACCCGGACAGGACCCTACGAGCAGTACTTC. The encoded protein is CATRTGPYEQYF.